Many counts were recorded for the clone carrying this T cell receptor (beta chain). Its antigen remains unknown. These data belong to a study of T-cell reconstitution after alpha-beta-depleted transplantation in children. Overall study findings and caveats: Several hundred expanded graft clones reportedly gave rise to the alpha-beta T cells present about two months after transplant. Surviving thymic progenitors and recipient T cells were the source of high TCRbeta diversity at day 60 in some patients. When one year had passed after transplant, most T-cell counts and diversity came from newly produced T cells.

Unique molecular identifiers were incorporated when the TCRbeta library was constructed. TCRdb re-called the PCR reads through MiXCR, storing one row per CDR3 protein. The sample lists under 35,000 distinct CDR3 sequences; around 6.3% were seen once. Unmatched junction bases numbered 15, after V lost 2 bases and J lost 6 bases. Germline lookup yields CDR1 MNHEY and CDR2 SMNVEV (reference sequence). CDR3 size: 17 residues. This clonotype was obtained from a male patient aged 5 to 17 who had a stem cell transplant for acute myeloid leukemia, so the T cells may come from the graft donor. This rearrangement joins TRBV27 to TRBJ1-2, with 7 bases matching TRBD1. This specimen consisted of PBMCs, mostly from graft donor cells, obtained 180 days after TCRalphabeta/CD19-depleted stem cell transplant. Here the CDR3 reads CASSLVSTGASVHGYTF. CDR3 coding DNA: TGTGCCAGCAGTTTAGTCTCCACAGGGGCGTCGGTGCATGGCTACACCTTC.